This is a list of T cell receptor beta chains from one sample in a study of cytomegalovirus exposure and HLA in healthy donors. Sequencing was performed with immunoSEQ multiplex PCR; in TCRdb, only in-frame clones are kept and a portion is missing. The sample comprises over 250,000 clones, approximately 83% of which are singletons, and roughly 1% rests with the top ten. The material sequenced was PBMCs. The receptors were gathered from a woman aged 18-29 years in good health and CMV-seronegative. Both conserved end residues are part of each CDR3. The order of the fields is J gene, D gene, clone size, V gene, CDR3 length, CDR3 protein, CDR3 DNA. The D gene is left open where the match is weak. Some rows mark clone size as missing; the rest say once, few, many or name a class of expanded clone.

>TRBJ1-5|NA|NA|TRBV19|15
CASSIYSGDNQPQHF
TGTGCCAGTAGTATATATTCAGGGGACAATCAGCCCCAGCATTTT
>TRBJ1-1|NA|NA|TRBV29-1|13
CSVLNGGNTEAFF
TGCAGCGTCCTCAACGGGGGGAACACTGAAGCTTTCTTT
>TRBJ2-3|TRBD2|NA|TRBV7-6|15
CASSFGGRDTDTQYF
TGTGCCAGCAGCTTCGGCGGGAGGGACACAGATACGCAGTATTTT
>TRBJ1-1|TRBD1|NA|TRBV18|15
CASSRAGGVKTEAFF
TGTGCCAGCTCACGGGCAGGGGGAGTAAAGACTGAAGCTTTCTTT
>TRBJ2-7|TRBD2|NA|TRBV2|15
CASSGASGGFPGQYF
TGTGCCAGCAGTGGGGCTAGCGGTGGTTTCCCCGGGCAGTACTTC
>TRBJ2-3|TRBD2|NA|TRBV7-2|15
CASSLDLAGTDTQYF
TGTGCCAGCAGCTTAGACCTAGCGGGCACAGATACGCAGTATTTT
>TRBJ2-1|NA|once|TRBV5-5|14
CASSLGAGNNEQFF
TGTGCCAGCAGCTTGGGGGCAGGGAACAATGAGCAGTTCTTC
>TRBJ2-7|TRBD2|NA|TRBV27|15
CASSLLTSGSYEQYF
TGTGCCAGCAGTTTATTAACTAGCGGCTCCTACGAGCAGTACTTC
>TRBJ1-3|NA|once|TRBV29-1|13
CSVSQTEGNTIYF
TGCAGCGTTTCACAAACAGAGGGAAACACCATATATTTT
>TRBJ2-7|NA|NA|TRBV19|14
CASSTTTTVYEQYF
TGTGCCAGTAGTACCACGACGACAGTCTACGAGCAGTACTTC
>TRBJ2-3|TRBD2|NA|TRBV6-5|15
CASSSGGTYTDTQYF
TGTGCCAGCAGTTCCGGGGGGACCTACACAGATACGCAGTATTTT
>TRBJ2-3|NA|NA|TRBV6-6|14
CASRAQGSTDTQYF
TGTGCCAGCAGAGCACAGGGTAGCACAGATACGCAGTATTTT
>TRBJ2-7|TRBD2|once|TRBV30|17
CACTGTSGRAGAYEQYF
TGTGCCTGCACCGGGACTAGCGGGAGGGCTGGGGCCTACGAGCAGTACTTC
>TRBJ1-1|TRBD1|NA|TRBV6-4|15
CASSALLGGTGEAFF
TGTGCCAGCAGTGCCCTGCTTGGGGGGACAGGTGAAGCTTTCTTT
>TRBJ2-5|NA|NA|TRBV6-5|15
CASSYSSVAKETQYF
TGTGCCAGCAGTTACTCGTCTGTAGCGAAGGAGACCCAGTACTTC
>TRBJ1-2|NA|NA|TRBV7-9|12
CASSLGRGGYTF
TGTGCCAGCAGCTTGGGCAGGGGTGGCTACACCTTC
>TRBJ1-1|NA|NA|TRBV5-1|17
CASSFKSQRVSNTEAFF
TGCGCCAGCAGCTTTAAATCCCAGCGGGTCTCAAACACTGAAGCTTTCTTT
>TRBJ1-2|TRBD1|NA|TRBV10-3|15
CAISVVGQGNYGYTF
TGTGCCATCAGTGTCGTTGGACAGGGAAACTATGGCTACACCTTC
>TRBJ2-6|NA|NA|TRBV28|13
CASSSTGANVLTF
TGTGCCAGCAGTTCCACTGGGGCCAACGTCCTGACTTTC
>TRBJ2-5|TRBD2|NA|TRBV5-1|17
CASSLAQLAGGRETQYF
TGCGCCAGCAGCTTGGCCCAACTAGCGGGAGGGAGAGAGACCCAGTACTTC
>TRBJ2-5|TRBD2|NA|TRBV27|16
CASSPTGAGGPETQYF
TGTGCCAGCAGTCCCACCGGAGCGGGGGGGCCAGAGACCCAGTACTTC
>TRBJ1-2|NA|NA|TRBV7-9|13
CASSTGAGYGYTF
TGTGCCAGCAGCACGGGCGCGGGCTATGGCTACACCTTC
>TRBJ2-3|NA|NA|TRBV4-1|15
CASSQVTGTTDTQYF
TGCGCCAGCAGCCAAGTCACCGGGACAACAGATACGCAGTATTTT
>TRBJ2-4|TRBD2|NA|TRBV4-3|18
CASSQDGLAGGIKNIQYF
TGCGCCAGCAGCCAAGATGGGCTAGCGGGGGGGATCAAAAACATTCAGTACTTC
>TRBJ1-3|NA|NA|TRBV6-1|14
CASQPPGSGNTIYF
TGTGCCAGCCAGCCCCCAGGCTCTGGAAACACCATATATTTT
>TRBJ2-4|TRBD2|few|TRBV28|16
CASSLAGGPRINIQYF
TGTGCCAGCAGTTTAGCGGGGGGCCCTCGTATAAACATTCAGTACTTC
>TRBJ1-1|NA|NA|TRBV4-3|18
CASSQDIRAWTMNTEAFF
TGCGCCAGCAGCCAAGATATCAGGGCATGGACTATGAACACTGAAGCTTTCTTT
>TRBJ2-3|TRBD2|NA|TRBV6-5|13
CASAGGGTDTQYF
TGTGCCAGCGCGGGGGGGGGCACAGATACGCAGTATTTT
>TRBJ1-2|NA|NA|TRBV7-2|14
CASSPDRGNYGYTF
TGTGCCAGCAGCCCAGATAGGGGTAACTATGGCTACACCTTC
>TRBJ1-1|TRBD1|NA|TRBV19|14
CASSMTGGLLGAFF
TGTGCCAGTAGCATGACAGGGGGCCTCCTCGGAGCTTTCTTT
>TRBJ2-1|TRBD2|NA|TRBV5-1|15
CASSLEGGRAEEQFF
TGCGCCAGCAGCTTGGAAGGCGGGAGGGCTGAAGAGCAGTTCTTC
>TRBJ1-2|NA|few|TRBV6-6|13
CASSSNGGYGYTF
TGTGCCAGCAGCTCAAATGGGGGGTATGGCTACACCTTC
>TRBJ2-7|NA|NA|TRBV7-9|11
CASRLGHEQYF
TGTGCCAGCAGACTAGGGCACGAGCAGTACTTC
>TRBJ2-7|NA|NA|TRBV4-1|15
CASSQAPTRVYEQYF
TGCGCCAGCAGCCAAGCCCCAACTAGGGTGTACGAGCAGTACTTC
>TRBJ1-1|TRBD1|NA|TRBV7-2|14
CASSPGTVNTEAFF
TGTGCCAGCAGCCCAGGGACAGTCAACACTGAAGCTTTCTTT
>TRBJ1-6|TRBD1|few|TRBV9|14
CASSDTGGQSPLHF
TGTGCCAGCAGCGATACAGGGGGCCAATCACCCCTCCACTTT
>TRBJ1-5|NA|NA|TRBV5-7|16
CASSWPLGVLNQPQHF
TGTGCCAGCAGCTGGCCCCTCGGGGTCCTTAATCAGCCCCAGCATTTT